This T cell receptor (beta chain) stems from a study of early T cells in non-severe SARS-CoV-2 infection. Whole-study context: Sequencing of unsorted whole blood was done on bulk RNA, leaving chains unpaired.

This clonotype came up once. A clone one base away is much larger, so this may be a read error. As part of library construction, unique molecular identifiers were attached to individual cDNA molecules. From the 5' RACE reads, TCRdb called clonotypes with MiXCR, one entry per CDR3 protein. This table holds 80,000 to 95,000 distinct CDR3 sequences, approximately 13% found once. This receptor was obtained from an adult who was a healthcare worker with PCR-confirmed SARS-CoV-2 infection or an uninfected control (not recorded which). Sequencing used whole blood.

The CDR3 DNA follows: TGTGCCAGCAGGGGGGCCGGGCAGCCCCAGCATTTT. Residues: CASRGAGQPQHF. The chain couples TRBV12-3 or TRBV12-4 to TRBJ1-5; D might be TRBD1 (6 bases). With 6 bases removed from V and 7 bases from J, the gap between germline ends came to 10 bases. The CDR3 is made up of 12 amino acids.